The 8 T cell receptor beta chains listed next were all sequenced from one sample in a study of blood T cell repertoires in COVID-19. Sequenced by immunoSEQ multiplex PCR; TCRdb stores in-frame clones only, minus some. Among under 25,000 clones listed, roughly nine tenths were seen once. Sequenced material: peripheral blood. The receptors originated from a human donor with active COVID-19. The donor label of this sample is uncertain.

The chain combines TRBV29-1 with TRBJ2-3; TRBD2 matches 8 bases. V lost 4 bases to trimming and J lost 1 base; unmatched junction nucleotides: 7. The CDR3 runs 15 residues. Per germline, CDR1 SQVTM and CDR2 ANQGSEA. The CDR3 region has the DNA TGCAGCGTTGCCTCGTCTAGCGGGCGCACAGATACGCAGTATTTT. Amino acid sequence: CSVASSSGRTDTQYF.

The chain employs TRBV11-2 and TRBJ2-7, with D tentatively TRBD1 (6 bases). From germline, CDR1 is SGHAT and CDR2 FQNNGV. This CDR3 comprises 16 residues. The V end lost 3 bases, the J end lost 0 bases, and 15 bases lay between the germline ends. The CDR3 sequence is CASSFSAGTSSYEQYF. In DNA, the CDR3 is TGTGCCAGCAGCTTTTCAGCCGGGACATCCTCCTACGAGCAGTACTTC.

The chain is built from TRBV27 and TRBJ2-3, with TRBD2 matching 7 bases. The CDR3 contains 14 residues. Germline V gives CDR1 MNHEY, CDR2 SMNVEV (reference sequence). V gave up 7 bases and J gave up 4 bases; unmatched junction bases: 8. The chain's CDR3 is CASTIGRWSDTQYF. The CDR3 DNA follows: TGTGCCAGCACCATCGGGAGGTGGTCAGATACGCAGTATTTT.

This rearrangement joins TRBV18 to TRBJ1-1; maybe TRBD1 (6 bases). This CDR3 region has 13 residues. CDR1 and CDR2 (germline): KGHSH, LQKENI. V lost 2 bases, J lost 6 bases, and 10 bases lay in between. The CDR3: CASSPTGRAEAFF. Here the CDR3 DNA reads TGTGCCAGCTCACCAACAGGGAGGGCTGAAGCTTTCTTT. Together with reference TRBV18 and TRBJ1-1, the CDR3 gives the full variable domain: NAGVMQNPRHLVRRRGQEARLRCSPMKGHSHVYWYRQLPEEGLKFMVYLQKENIIDESGMPKERFSAEFPKEGPSILRIQQVVRGDSAAYFCASSPTGRAEAFFGQGTRLTVV.

The rearrangement joins TRBV30 to TRBJ2-2; 8 bases map to TRBD1. From germline, CDR1 is GTSNPN and CDR2 SVGIG (reference sequence). After removal of 7 bases from V and 0 bases from J, the junction contained 1 base not matched to a gene. CDR3 length equals 13 residues. CDR3 in amino acids: CASTGANTGELFF. The DNA for the CDR3 is TGTGCCTCGACAGGGGCGAACACCGGGGAGCTGTTTTTT.

The chain is built from TRBV6-5 and TRBJ1-1; a weak D match, TRBD1 (5 bases). The germline V and J ends were trimmed by 2 bases and 6 bases, with 13 bases remaining between them. This CDR3 contains 14 residues. Germline V gene data show CDR1 as MNHEY and CDR2 as SVGAGI. Written as DNA, the CDR3 is TGTGCCAGCAGTTACGCCCGCCGACAGCCTGAAGCTTTCTTT. Encoded protein: CASSYARRQPEAFF.

This chain links TRBV18 with TRBJ2-7, with D possibly being TRBD1 (6 bases). Germline V gene data show CDR1 as KGHSH and CDR2 as LQKENI. Trimming pared 6 bases from V and 0 bases from J, leaving 15 bases between. This CDR3 is built from 15 residues. As DNA, the CDR3 is TGTGCCAGCTCGCCAAAGGGGGTTGGCTCCTACGAGCAGTACTTC. Its protein is CASSPKGVGSYEQYF.

This chain connects TRBV9 to TRBJ2-3; no firm D call. CDR1 is SGDLS and CDR2 is YYNGEE in the germline V gene. Trimming removed 0 bases from V and 6 bases from J, with 5 bases in between. This CDR3 is 12 amino acids long. In DNA, the CDR3 is TGTGCCAGCAGCGTAGCTGAGGATACGCAGTATTTT. Translating gives CASSVAEDTQYF.